These T cell receptor beta chains were read from a single sample in a study of blood T cell repertoires in COVID-19. Assay used: immunoSEQ multiplex PCR; TCRdb lists only in-frame clones, some missing. Counted here are 53,000 or so clones, approximately 90% occurring once; the ten biggest clones make up approximately 2.8%. The source material was peripheral blood. These TCRs come from a human donor in a cohort sampled during active COVID-19. CDR3s include the opening cysteine and the closing phenylalanine or tryptophan. Each record gives: D gene, clone size, J gene, V gene, CDR3 protein, CDR3 DNA. D genes are given only for firm matches. Rows may omit the clone size; those that give it use once, few, many or a size class.

NA | NA | TRBJ1-4 | TRBV25-1 | CASSHFQGSGEKLFF | TGTGCCAGCAGCCACTTCCAGGGCTCCGGGGAAAAACTGTTTTTT
NA | once | TRBJ1-1 | TRBV5-1 | CASSWGGENTEAFF | TGCGCCAGCAGCTGGGGAGGGGAGAACACTGAAGCTTTCTTT
NA | NA | TRBJ2-2 | TRBV5-6 | CASSREVYGELFF | TGTGCCAGCAGTAGGGAGGTCTACGGGGAGCTGTTTTTT
TRBD2 | NA | TRBJ2-2 | TRBV6-2/TRBV6-3 | CASSSRRGRERTNTGELFF | TGTGCCAGCAGTTCCCGTCGCGGGAGGGAGCGTACGAACACCGGGGAGCTGTTTTTT
NA | NA | TRBJ2-3 | TRBV2 | CASRLGQSWGGTQYF | TGTGCCAGCAGACTCGGACAGTCCTGGGGGGGTACGCAGTATTTT
TRBD1 | NA | TRBJ2-2 | TRBV10-1 | CASSDPFRDRGIPGELFF | TGCGCCAGCAGTGACCCTTTCCGGGACAGGGGGATCCCCGGGGAGCTGTTTTTT
NA | NA | TRBJ2-1 | TRBV29-1 | CSVRGPTNEQFF | TGCAGCGTTCGAGGGCCGACGAATGAGCAGTTCTTC
NA | NA | TRBJ1-2 | TRBV6-2/TRBV6-3 | CASSSASTGLYGYTF | TGTGCCAGCAGTTCTGCCTCTACAGGGCTCTATGGCTACACCTTC
NA | NA | TRBJ1-5 | TRBV2 | CASSIEAGLGQPQHF | TGTGCCAGCAGTATTGAAGCAGGGCTGGGGCAGCCCCAGCATTTT
NA | NA | TRBJ1-5 | TRBV2 | CASSGRTYYSNQPQHF | TGTGCCAGCAGTGGCCGGACATATTATAGCAATCAGCCCCAGCATTTT
NA | NA | TRBJ2-7 | TRBV28 | CASSFGTLYEQYF | TGTGCCAGCAGTTTTGGGACACTCTACGAGCAGTACTTC
TRBD1 | NA | TRBJ2-1 | TRBV28 | CASSGGKGQGHNEQFF | TGTGCCAGCAGTGGGGGAAAGGGACAGGGTCACAATGAGCAGTTCTTC
NA | once | TRBJ2-3 | TRBV28 | CASSLHLDKGLKLTDTQYF | TGTGCCAGCAGTTTACACCTTGATAAAGGACTAAAACTCACAGATACGCAGTATTTT
TRBD1 | NA | TRBJ1-1 | TRBV7-2 | CASSWRSWTGMNTEAFF | TGTGCCAGCAGCTGGCGGAGCTGGACAGGCATGAACACTGAAGCTTTCTTT
TRBD2 | NA | TRBJ2-7 | TRBV9 | CASSVGTSGTYEQYF | TGTGCCAGCAGCGTTGGGACTAGCGGGACCTACGAGCAGTACTTC
NA | NA | TRBJ1-2 | TRBV19 | CASSRPGGFGYTF | TGTGCCAGTAGTCGACCCGGGGGGTTCGGCTACACCTTC
NA | NA | TRBJ2-3 | TRBV7-2 | CASSPYVRKSTDTQYF | TGTGCCAGCAGCCCTTATGTGAGGAAAAGCACAGATACGCAGTATTTT
TRBD1 | NA | TRBJ1-3 | TRBV4-3 | CASSRQGAGNTIYF | TGCGCCAGCAGCCGACAGGGTGCGGGAAACACCATATATTTT
NA | NA | TRBJ1-6 | TRBV5-1 | CASSLGQVNSPLHF | TGCGCCAGCAGCTTGGGACAGGTGAATTCACCCCTCCACTTT
NA | NA | TRBJ2-7 | TRBV18 | CASSPKTVLQQYF | TGTGCCAGCTCACCCAAGACAGTCCTACAGCAGTACTTC
NA | NA | TRBJ1-4 | TRBV27 | CASSLTDSPGEKLFF | TGTGCCAGCAGTTTAACCGACAGCCCTGGGGAAAAACTGTTTTTT